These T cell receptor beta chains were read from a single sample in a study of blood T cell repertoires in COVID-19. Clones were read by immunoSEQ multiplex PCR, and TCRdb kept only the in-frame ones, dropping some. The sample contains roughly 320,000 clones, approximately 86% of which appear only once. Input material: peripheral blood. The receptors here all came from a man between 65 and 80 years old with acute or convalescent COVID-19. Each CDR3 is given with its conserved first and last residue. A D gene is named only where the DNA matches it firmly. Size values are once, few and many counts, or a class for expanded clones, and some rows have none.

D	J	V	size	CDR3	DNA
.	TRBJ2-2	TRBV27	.	CASSLGVNTGELFF	TGTGCCAGCAGTTTAGGAGTGAACACCGGGGAGCTGTTTTTT
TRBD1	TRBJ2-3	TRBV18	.	CASSPIIGTESTDTQYF	TGTGCCAGCTCACCAATTATCGGGACAGAGAGCACAGATACGCAGTATTTT
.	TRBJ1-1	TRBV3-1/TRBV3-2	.	CASSPDRNYTEAFF	TGTGCCAGCAGCCCCGACAGGAACTACACTGAAGCTTTCTTT
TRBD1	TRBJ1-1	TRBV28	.	CASITTGIDTEAFF	TGTGCCAGCATTACGACAGGGATAGACACTGAAGCTTTCTTT
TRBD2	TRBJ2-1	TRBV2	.	CASGREMYNEQFF	TGTGCCAGCGGGCGGGAGATGTACAATGAGCAGTTCTTC
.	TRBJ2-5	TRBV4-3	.	CASSQDSVQETQYF	TGCGCCAGCAGCCAAGATAGCGTCCAAGAGACCCAGTACTTC
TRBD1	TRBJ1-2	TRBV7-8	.	CASSFGTGVGGYTF	TGTGCCAGCAGCTTCGGGACAGGGGTTGGTGGCTACACCTTC
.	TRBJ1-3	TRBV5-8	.	CASSWSSGNTIYF	TGTGCCAGCAGTTGGAGCTCTGGAAACACCATATATTTT
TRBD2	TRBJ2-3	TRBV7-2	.	CASSLVGLAGGTDTQYF	TGTGCCAGCAGCTTAGTGGGACTAGCGGGGGGAACAGATACGCAGTATTTT
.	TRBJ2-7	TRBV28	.	CASRSTGNLAINEQYF	TGTGCCAGCAGGTCCACAGGGAATTTAGCCATTAACGAGCAGTACTTC
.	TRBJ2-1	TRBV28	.	CASSFGGTTYNEQFF	TGTGCCAGCAGTTTCGGCGGGACGACCTACAATGAGCAGTTCTTC
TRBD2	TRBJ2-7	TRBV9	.	CASSVGASGLHF	TGTGCCAGCAGCGTAGGGGCTAGCGGCCTCCACTTC
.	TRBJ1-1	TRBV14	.	CASSQDGQGTEAFF	TGTGCCAGCAGCCAAGATGGGCAGGGCACTGAAGCTTTCTTT
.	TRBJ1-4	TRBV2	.	CASSNIIGAGEKLFF	TGTGCCAGCAGTAACATTATAGGGGCTGGGGAAAAACTGTTTTTT
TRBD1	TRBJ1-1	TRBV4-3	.	CASSRGTGAQGTEAFF	TGCGCCAGCAGCCGGGGTACAGGGGCCCAGGGCACTGAAGCTTTCTTT
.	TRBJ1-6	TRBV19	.	CASSPGSHSYNSPLHF	TGTGCCAGTAGTCCGGGGTCTCACTCCTATAATTCACCCCTCCACTTT
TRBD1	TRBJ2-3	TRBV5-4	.	CASSLAYGTGLDTQYF	TGTGCCAGCAGCTTGGCCTACGGGACAGGGCTTGATACGCAGTATTTT
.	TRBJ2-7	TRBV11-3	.	CASSPDSYSYEQYF	TGTGCCAGCAGCCCGGACAGTTACTCCTACGAGCAGTACTTC
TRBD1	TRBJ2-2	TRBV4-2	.	CASSPGTANTGELFF	TGTGCCAGCAGCCCCGGGACAGCGAACACCGGGGAGCTGTTTTTT
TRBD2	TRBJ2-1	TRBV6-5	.	CASSYQGLAVRDEQFF	TGTGCCAGCAGTTACCAGGGACTAGCGGTTAGGGATGAGCAGTTCTTC
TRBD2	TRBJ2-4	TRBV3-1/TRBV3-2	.	CASSQDSSGRTKNIQYF	TGTGCCAGCAGCCAAGACTCTAGCGGGAGGACCAAAAACATTCAGTACTTC
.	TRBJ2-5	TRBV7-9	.	CASTVRGTAQETQYF	TGTGCCAGCACCGTAAGGGGAACAGCACAAGAGACCCAGTACTTC
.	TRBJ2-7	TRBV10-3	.	CAISEATYEQYF	TGTGCCATCAGTGAAGCTACCTACGAGCAGTACTTC
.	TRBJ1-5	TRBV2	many	CASSRGQSNQPQHF	TGTGCCAGCAGCCGAGGACAGTCTAATCAGCCCCAGCATTTT
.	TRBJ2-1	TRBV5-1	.	CASSLDPSSYNEQFF	TGCGCCAGCAGCTTGGACCCGAGCTCCTACAATGAGCAGTTCTTC
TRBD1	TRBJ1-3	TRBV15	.	CATSKGLGQGIGNTIYF	TGTGCCACCAGCAAGGGACTGGGACAGGGGATAGGAAACACCATATATTTT
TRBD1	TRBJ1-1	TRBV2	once	CASSEQGARNTEAFF	TGTGCCAGCAGTGAGCAGGGGGCAAGGAACACTGAAGCTTTCTTT
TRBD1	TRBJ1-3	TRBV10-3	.	CATRASEGGQGVSGNTIYF	TGTGCCACCCGGGCCTCGGAGGGGGGACAGGGGGTCTCTGGAAACACCATATATTTT
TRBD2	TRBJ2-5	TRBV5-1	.	CASSWSGGQQETQYF	TGCGCCAGCAGCTGGAGCGGGGGGCAGCAAGAGACCCAGTACTTC
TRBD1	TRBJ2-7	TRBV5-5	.	CASSWGQNSYEQYF	TGTGCCAGCAGCTGGGGACAGAACTCCTACGAGCAGTACTTC
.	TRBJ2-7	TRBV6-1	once	CASSEPQRSSYEQYF	TGTGCCAGCAGTGAGCCCCAGCGGAGCTCCTACGAGCAGTACTTC
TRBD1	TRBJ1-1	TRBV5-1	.	CASGGRDRSEAFF	TGCGCCAGCGGCGGCCGGGACAGAAGTGAAGCTTTCTTT
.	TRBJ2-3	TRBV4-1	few	CASSQAQGTDTQYF	TGCGCCAGCAGCCAAGCACAGGGCACAGATACGCAGTATTTT
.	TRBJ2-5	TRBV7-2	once	CASSQVGGASGQETQYF	TGTGCCAGCAGCCAGGTGGGGGGGGCCAGTGGACAAGAGACCCAGTACTTC
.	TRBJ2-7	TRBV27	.	CASSLSMRAIYEQYF	TGTGCCAGCAGTTTATCGATGAGGGCTATCTACGAGCAGTACTTC
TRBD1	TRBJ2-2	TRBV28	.	CASSFPRQGNTGELFF	TGTGCCAGCAGTTTTCCAAGACAGGGCAATACCGGGGAGCTGTTTTTT
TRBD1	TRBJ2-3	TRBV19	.	CASSRGQGTDTQYF	TGTGCCAGTAGTAGGGGACAGGGGACAGATACGCAGTATTTT
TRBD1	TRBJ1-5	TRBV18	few	CASSPLDVQGNQPQHF	TGTGCCAGCTCACCCCTCGATGTACAGGGGAATCAGCCCCAGCATTTT
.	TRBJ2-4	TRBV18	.	CASSLRQTRLTTQPKNIQYF	TGTGCCAGCTCACTTCGTCAGACCCGTCTAACTACACAACCCAAAAACATTCAGTACTTC
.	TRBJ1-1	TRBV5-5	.	CASSFGWRDGTEAFF	TGTGCCAGCAGCTTCGGCTGGAGGGATGGAACTGAAGCTTTCTTT
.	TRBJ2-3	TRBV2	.	CASSVQPGWSDTQYF	TGTGCCAGCAGTGTCCAGCCAGGGTGGTCAGATACGCAGTATTTT
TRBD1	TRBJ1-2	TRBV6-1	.	CASSERGTAHYGYTF	TGTGCCAGCAGTGAAAGAGGGACAGCACACTATGGCTACACCTTC
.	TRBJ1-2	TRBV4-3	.	CASSQDLFRGMYGYTF	TGCGCCAGCAGCCAAGATTTATTTAGGGGGATGTATGGCTACACCTTC